These 4 T cell receptor beta chains share one sample of origin, sequenced in a study of cytomegalovirus exposure and HLA in healthy donors. Data came from immunoSEQ multiplex PCR; TCRdb stores just in-frame clones and leaves some out. Of approximately 270,000 clones in the sample, around 90% are singletons; the top ten hold approximately 0.34%. Sequencing was done on a sample of PBMCs. The receptors stem from a woman aged 18-30 years in good health and CMV-seronegative.

V usage is TRBV5-1 and J usage is TRBJ1-5; TRBD1 matches at 9 bases. Germline V lookup: CDR1 SGHRS, CDR2 YFSETQ. CDR3 length equals 14 residues. The junction had 5 bases not matched to a gene; V was cut back by 6 bases and J by 4 bases. The CDR3 coding sequence is TGCGCCAGCAAATCTGGGACAGGGAATCAGCCCCAGCATTTT. This gives the protein CASKSGTGNQPQHF. Based on the CDR3 plus reference TRBV5-1 and TRBJ1-5, the full variable domain is KAGVTQTPRYLIKTRGQQVTLSCSPISGHRSVSWYQQTPGQGLQFLFEYFSETQRNKGNFPGRFSGRQFSNSRSEMNVSTLELGDSALYLCASKSGTGNQPQHFGDGTRLSIL.

This rearrangement joins TRBV28 to TRBJ2-1; the match to TRBD1 covers 8 bases. V gave up 5 bases and J gave up 6 bases; unmatched junction bases: 9. Germline V lookup: CDR1 MDHEN, CDR2 SYDVKM. The CDR3 runs to 15 residues. The CDR3 here is CASSIGQGVGNEQFF. The CDR3 nucleotides read TGTGCCAGCAGTATCGGACAGGGAGTGGGCAATGAGCAGTTCTTC.

This clone has more than one count but fewer than ten. The rearrangement joins TRBV4-1 to TRBJ1-5; the D is unclear. The CDR3 sequence is 14 residues long. Germline CDR1 and CDR2: MGHRA and YSYEKL. Trimming left V 4 bases short and J 3 bases short, with 10 bases between. CDR3 region: CASSRVGANQPQHF. In DNA, the CDR3 is TGCGCCAGCAGCCGGGTTGGAGCCAATCAGCCCCAGCATTTT.

V is TRBV2 and J is TRBJ1-6; TRBD1 matches 7 bases. The CDR3 has 19 residues. Germline V gene data show CDR1 as SNHLY and CDR2 as FYNNEI. V was clipped by 3 bases and J by 0 bases; unmatched bases: 11. The CDR3 is CASSDPRGRGGSYNSPLHF. CDR3 bases: TGTGCCAGCAGTGACCCAAGGGGGCGCGGCGGCTCCTATAATTCACCCCTCCACTTT.